The 7 T cell receptor beta chains presented below share a single source sample, sequenced in a study of spatial heterogeneity in lung cancer. TCRdb independently ran MiXCR on the 5' RACE reads; one entry per CDR3 protein. The sample yields 95,000 to 120,000 distinct CDR3 sequences, 9.5% to 14% seen once. The time point denotes: blood at routine non-recurrence follow-up after resection. The input for sequencing was PBMCs, taken at follow-up. The receptors stem from a female donor with early-stage non-small cell lung cancer.

The sample holds a few counts of this clonotype. The chain combines TRBV7-2 with TRBJ2-7; 9 bases fit TRBD1. V was pared by 0 bases and J by 5 bases, with 8 bases of the junction left unmatched. Germline CDR1 and CDR2: SGHTA and FQGNSA. The CDR3 length is 16 residues. DNA of the CDR3: TGTGCCAGCAGCTTAGCTTCGGGGACAGGGTGGAACGAGCAGTACTTC. It yields the protein CASSLASGTGWNEQYF.

The V and J genes are TRBV7-3 and TRBJ2-1; D might be TRBD2 (6 bases). Germline CDR1 SGHTA, CDR2 FQGTGA. This CDR3 contains 15 residues. The ends were cut back, 2 bases at V and 3 bases at J, with 11 bases in the middle. The CDR3 nucleotides read TGTGCCAGCAGCTTATCCGGCGGGAACTACAATGAGCAGTTCTTC. Residues: CASSLSGGNYNEQFF.

At least ten counts were recorded for this clonotype. The chain carries TRBV7-2 and TRBJ1-5; possibly TRBD1 for D (5 bases). Trimming stripped 5 bases from V and 0 bases from J, with 8 bases between. Germline CDR1 SGHTA, CDR2 FQGNSA. This CDR3 is built from 14 residues. The CDR3 region has the DNA TGTGCCAGCAGCAATACAGGTAGCAATCAGCCCCAGCATTTT. Its translation: CASSNTGSNQPQHF.

The chain combines TRBV6-5 with TRBJ2-1; TRBD1 aligns across 7 bases. The V gene's germline CDR1 is MNHEY and CDR2 SVGAGI. V gave up 2 bases and J gave up 10 bases; unmatched junction bases: 11. This CDR3 region has 15 residues. CDR3 region: CASSYRGTALLEQFF. As DNA, the CDR3 is TGTGCCAGCAGTTACAGGGGGACAGCCCTACTCGAGCAGTTCTTC.

This clonotype occurred a few times. This chain uses TRBV28 with TRBJ2-7; 8 positions agree with TRBD2. Germline V CDR1 and CDR2: MDHEN, SYDVKM. V shed 3 bases, J shed 6 bases, and the junction held 10 bases outside the gene matches. This CDR3 comprises 15 residues. CDR3 protein: CASSFMLAGGLEQYF. CDR3 coding DNA: TGTGCCAGCAGTTTTATGTTGGCGGGAGGTCTCGAGCAGTACTTC.

This clonotype was found a few times. V usage is TRBV20-1 and J usage is TRBJ2-3, with D perhaps matching TRBD1 (5 bases). With 0 bases removed from V and 3 bases from J, the gap between germline ends came to 16 bases. The CDR3 is 16 residues long. Germline V gene data show CDR1 as DFQATT and CDR2 as SNEGSKA (reference sequence). The CDR3 reads CSARDPIGARTDTQYF. The CDR3 DNA reads TGCAGTGCTAGAGATCCGATAGGGGCTAGGACAGATACGCAGTATTTT.

V and J are TRBV6-1 and TRBJ2-2; 10 positions agree with TRBD1. The CDR3 extends over 16 amino acids. Per germline, CDR1 MNHNS and CDR2 SASEGT. Losses at the gene ends were 5 bases for V and 6 bases for J; bases not matched to a gene: 9. The DNA of the CDR3 is TGTGCCAGCAGTCACATTGGGACAGGGGTTCCCGGGGAGCTGTTTTTT. Its protein product is CASSHIGTGVPGELFF.